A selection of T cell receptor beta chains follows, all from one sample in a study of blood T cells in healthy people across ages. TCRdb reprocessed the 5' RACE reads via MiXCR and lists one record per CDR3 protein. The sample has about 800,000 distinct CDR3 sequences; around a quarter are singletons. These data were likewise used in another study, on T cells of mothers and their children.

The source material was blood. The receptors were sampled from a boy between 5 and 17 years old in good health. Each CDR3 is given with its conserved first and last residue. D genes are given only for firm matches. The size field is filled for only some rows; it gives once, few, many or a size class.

CDR3 protein: CSASLTPGEQYF; CDR3 DNA: TGCAGTGCTAGCCTGACTCCCGGCGAGCAGTACTTC; D gene: NA; J gene: TRBJ2-7; V gene: TRBV20-1; clone size: NA
CDR3 protein: CASSYSGRGPDTQYF; CDR3 DNA: TGTGCCAGCAGCTATAGCGGGAGGGGGCCAGATACGCAGTATTTT; D gene: TRBD2; J gene: TRBJ2-3; V gene: TRBV5-6; clone size: NA
CDR3 protein: CSALGSRKTQYF; CDR3 DNA: TGCAGTGCTCTGGGGTCCCGTAAGACCCAGTACTTC; D gene: NA; J gene: TRBJ2-5; V gene: TRBV20-1; clone size: NA
CDR3 protein: CASSLMAQGNTEAFF; CDR3 DNA: TGTGCCAGCAGCTTAATGGCACAGGGGAACACTGAAGCTTTCTTT; D gene: NA; J gene: TRBJ1-1; V gene: TRBV7-3; clone size: NA
CDR3 protein: CASERRLSNVRADTQYF; CDR3 DNA: TGTGCCAGCGAAAGACGACTAAGCAACGTTAGAGCAGATACGCAGTATTTT; D gene: NA; J gene: TRBJ2-3; V gene: TRBV12-3/TRBV12-4; clone size: NA
CDR3 protein: CSTRDGITDTQYF; CDR3 DNA: TGCAGCACTAGGGACGGAATCACAGATACGCAGTATTTT; D gene: NA; J gene: TRBJ2-3; V gene: TRBV29-1; clone size: few
CDR3 protein: CASSLTGQGAADTQYF; CDR3 DNA: TGTGCCAGCAGCTTAACTGGACAGGGGGCTGCAGATACGCAGTATTTT; D gene: TRBD1; J gene: TRBJ2-3; V gene: TRBV7-9; clone size: few
CDR3 protein: CASTGASSYEQYF; CDR3 DNA: TGTGCCAGCACCGGCGCGTCCTCCTACGAGCAGTACTTC; D gene: NA; J gene: TRBJ2-7; V gene: TRBV2; clone size: few
CDR3 protein: CASSLRLAGGKETQYF; CDR3 DNA: TGTGCCAGCAGCTTAAGACTAGCGGGGGGGAAAGAGACCCAGTACTTC; D gene: TRBD2; J gene: TRBJ2-5; V gene: TRBV7-8; clone size: few
CDR3 protein: CASSVGGGQSSYEQYF; CDR3 DNA: TGTGCCAGCAGCGTAGGAGGGGGACAGAGCTCCTACGAGCAGTACTTC; D gene: TRBD1; J gene: TRBJ2-7; V gene: TRBV9; clone size: few
CDR3 protein: CSAGTAANEKLFF; CDR3 DNA: TGCAGCGCCGGGACAGCCGCTAATGAAAAACTGTTTTTT; D gene: TRBD1; J gene: TRBJ1-4; V gene: TRBV29-1; clone size: few
CDR3 protein: CSATNPLQGNYGYTF; CDR3 DNA: TGCAGTGCTACGAACCCGTTACAGGGGAACTATGGCTACACCTTC; D gene: TRBD1; J gene: TRBJ1-2; V gene: TRBV20-1; clone size: NA
CDR3 protein: CASSYVLVLSYNEQFF; CDR3 DNA: TGTGCCAGCAGTTACGTGCTAGTGTTATCCTACAATGAGCAGTTCTTC; D gene: NA; J gene: TRBJ2-1; V gene: TRBV6-2/TRBV6-3; clone size: few
CDR3 protein: CASSLVGKGYEQYF; CDR3 DNA: TGTGCCAGCAGCTTAGTGGGAAAAGGCTACGAGCAGTACTTC; D gene: NA; J gene: TRBJ2-7; V gene: TRBV7-2; clone size: NA
CDR3 protein: CASSSAGTGTYGYTF; CDR3 DNA: TGTGCCAGCAGTTCCGCCGGGACAGGGACGTATGGCTACACCTTC; D gene: TRBD1; J gene: TRBJ1-2; V gene: TRBV6-2/TRBV6-3; clone size: few
CDR3 protein: CASSVEGSGASTDTQYF; CDR3 DNA: TGTGCCAGCAGCGTAGAAGGTAGCGGGGCTAGCACAGATACGCAGTATTTT; D gene: TRBD2; J gene: TRBJ2-3; V gene: TRBV9; clone size: NA
CDR3 protein: CASSLLEGLETQYF; CDR3 DNA: TGTGCCAGCAGCTTATTAGAGGGTTTAGAGACCCAGTACTTC; D gene: NA; J gene: TRBJ2-5; V gene: TRBV11-2; clone size: few
CDR3 protein: CASNLDGVDTGELFF; CDR3 DNA: TGTGCCAGCAACCTCGACGGAGTGGACACCGGGGAGCTGTTTTTT; D gene: NA; J gene: TRBJ2-2; V gene: TRBV7-2; clone size: NA
CDR3 protein: CSARDIRDGSNQPQHF; CDR3 DNA: TGCAGTGCTAGAGATATTCGGGACGGTAGCAATCAGCCCCAGCATTTT; D gene: NA; J gene: TRBJ1-5; V gene: TRBV20-1; clone size: once
CDR3 protein: CSARRDEKLFF; CDR3 DNA: TGCAGTGCTCGACGGGACGAAAAACTGTTTTTT; D gene: NA; J gene: TRBJ1-4; V gene: TRBV20-1; clone size: few
CDR3 protein: CASSQVSGTGPTGELFF; CDR3 DNA: TGTGCCAGCAGCCAAGTTTCTGGGACAGGGCCCACCGGGGAGCTGTTTTTT; D gene: TRBD1; J gene: TRBJ2-2; V gene: TRBV3-1; clone size: NA
CDR3 protein: CASSPLSSLAKNIQYF; CDR3 DNA: TGTGCCAGCTCACCACTGTCCAGCCTAGCCAAAAACATTCAGTACTTC; D gene: NA; J gene: TRBJ2-4; V gene: TRBV18; clone size: few
CDR3 protein: CASSPGTSGLNEQFF; CDR3 DNA: TGTGCCAGCAGTCCCGGGACTAGCGGGTTAAATGAGCAGTTCTTC; D gene: TRBD2; J gene: TRBJ2-1; V gene: TRBV12-3/TRBV12-4; clone size: NA
CDR3 protein: CASHMLDRDSGNTIYF; CDR3 DNA: TGTGCCAGCCACATGTTAGACCGAGACTCTGGAAACACCATATATTTT; D gene: NA; J gene: TRBJ1-3; V gene: TRBV19; clone size: few
CDR3 protein: CASRPLGTGPNEKLFF; CDR3 DNA: TGTGCCAGCAGGCCACTGGGAACTGGGCCTAATGAAAAACTGTTTTTT; D gene: NA; J gene: TRBJ1-4; V gene: TRBV28; clone size: few
CDR3 protein: CASSAGQGMVTQYF; CDR3 DNA: TGCGCCAGCAGCGCGGGACAGGGGATGGTTACGCAGTATTTT; D gene: TRBD1; J gene: TRBJ2-3; V gene: TRBV5-1; clone size: few
CDR3 protein: CASSYLSGKSYNEQFF; CDR3 DNA: TGTGCCAGCAGTTACCTTAGCGGGAAGTCCTACAATGAGCAGTTCTTC; D gene: TRBD2; J gene: TRBJ2-1; V gene: TRBV6-6; clone size: NA
CDR3 protein: CASSVVGGNTEAFF; CDR3 DNA: TGTGCCAGCAGCGTAGTGGGAGGGAACACTGAAGCTTTCTTT; D gene: NA; J gene: TRBJ1-1; V gene: TRBV9; clone size: many
CDR3 protein: CSATGQGGSPLHF; CDR3 DNA: TGCAGTGCTACGGGACAGGGGGGATCACCCCTCCACTTT; D gene: TRBD1; J gene: TRBJ1-6; V gene: TRBV20-1; clone size: NA
CDR3 protein: CASSPWEGGVQETQYF; CDR3 DNA: TGTGCCAGCAGCCCTTGGGAAGGAGGGGTCCAAGAGACCCAGTACTTC; D gene: NA; J gene: TRBJ2-5; V gene: TRBV5-6; clone size: once